This passage covers 5 T cell receptor beta chains from one sample sequenced in a study of T-cell reconstitution after alpha-beta-depleted transplantation in children. The TCRbeta library incorporated unique molecular identifiers. TCRdb processed the PCR reads anew with MiXCR; each CDR3 protein has one entry. The data show under 140,000 distinct CDR3 sequences, about 9.3% seen once. Sample: PBMCs from the stem cell graft donor, taken from the stem cell graft. These receptors were taken from a human donor who donated a stem cell graft to a child with acute lymphoblastic leukemia.

This clonotype was recorded many times. V and J are TRBV7-9 and TRBJ2-1; 13 bases line up with TRBD2. The CDR3 totals 15 residues. CDR1 is SEHNR and CDR2 is FQNEAQ in the germline V gene (reference sequence). Trimming cost V 5 bases and J 7 bases; bases outside gene matches: 5. CDR3 loop: CASSTLAGGINEQFF. CDR3 sequence (DNA): TGTGCCAGCAGCACACTAGCGGGAGGGATAAATGAGCAGTTCTTC.

The sample holds many counts of this clonotype. For the CDR3, the DNA is TGTGCCAGCAGCAGTAGCCAGGGAACCGAGACCCAGTACTTC. This gives the protein CASSSSQGTETQYF. This chain connects TRBV7-6 to TRBJ2-5, with D possibly TRBD1 on 5 matching bases. Germline CDR1 SGHVS, CDR2 FNYEAQ. The V gene lost 5 bases and the J gene lost 5 bases, with 15 bases spanning the gap. The CDR3 is 14 residues long.

In its sample, this clonotype was seen many times. The chain combines TRBV12-3 or TRBV12-4 with TRBJ2-3; D unclear. V gave up 6 bases and J gave up 2 bases, with 18 bases separating them. The CDR3 spans 16 residues. Here the CDR3 DNA reads TGTGCCAGCAGCCCGGGCTATCGAGCGCCCACAGATACGCAGTATTTT. Translated: CASSPGYRAPTDTQYF.

V is TRBV12-3 or TRBV12-4 and J is TRBJ2-3; the D gene is possibly TRBD2 (6 bases). The CDR3 loop spans 13 amino acids. V lost 2 bases and J 6 bases, leaving 9 bases between the germline ends. Here the CDR3 DNA reads TGTGCCAGCAGTTTACTGCGGGGTGATACGCAGTATTTT. It specifies CASSLLRGDTQYF.

In its sample, this clonotype was seen many times. The V gene is TRBV5-1, the J gene TRBJ2-4; 8 nucleotides align to TRBD1. Germline V gene lookup returns CDR1 SGHRS and CDR2 YFSETQ. The CDR3 covers 16 residues. Germline trimming cut 4 bases from V and 1 base from J; bases unmatched to any gene: 7. As DNA, the CDR3 is TGCGCCAGCAGCCCCCGACAGGGGACGGCCAAAAACATTCAGTACTTC. Translation gives CASSPRQGTAKNIQYF.